Each of the 22 T cell receptor beta chains below was sequenced from the same sample in a study of OX40 agonist ivuxolimab in advanced cancers. Clones were sequenced by immunoSEQ multiplex PCR, and TCRdb holds only the in-frame ones, with some missing. The sample lists roughly 60,000 clones, about nine tenths occurring once. The sample here was CD4+ or CD8+ T cells sorted from blood, taken in a trial of the OX40 agonist ivuxolimab. The receptors derive from an adult with an advanced solid tumor such as melanoma, head and neck, liver or kidney cancer.

This sequence joins TRBV7-9 and TRBJ1-4; D remains ambiguous. This CDR3 has 12 amino acids. The germline gives CDR1 SEHNR, CDR2 FQNEAQ (reference sequence). Deletions cut 2 bases from V and 5 bases from J, with 3 bases between. CDR3 sequence reads: CASSLSNEKLFF. The CDR3 region has the DNA TGTGCCAGCAGCTTATCCAATGAAAAACTGTTTTTT.

This sequence joins TRBV4-1 and TRBJ2-1; 9 bases match TRBD2. Trimming at V came to 1 base and at J to 4 bases, leaving 5 bases not matched to a gene. CDR3 length: 16 amino acids. Germline CDR1 and CDR2: MGHRA and YSYEKL. The CDR3 region is CASSQVLAGIYNEQFF. The CDR3 coding sequence is TGCGCCAGCAGCCAAGTTCTAGCGGGAATTTACAATGAGCAGTTCTTC.

The CDR3 bases are TGTGCCAGCAGCCCAGGGGGGGAGTTTGGGGAAAAACTGTTTTTT. Translating gives CASSPGGEFGEKLFF. V gene TRBV11-2 combines with J gene TRBJ1-4; TRBD1 aligns across 7 bases. Germline trimming cut 5 bases from V and 8 bases from J; bases unmatched to any gene: 11. The CDR3 has 15 residues. Germline CDR1 SGHAT, CDR2 FQNNGV. The full variable domain, rest sourced from reference TRBV11-2 and TRBJ1-4, is EAGVAQSPRYKIIEKRQSVAFWCNPISGHATLYWYQQILGQGPKLLIQFQNNGVVDDSQLPKDRFSAERLKGVDSTLKIQPAKLEDSAVYLCASSPGGEFGEKLFFGSGTQLSVL.

V usage is TRBV6-4 and J usage is TRBJ2-2; D is unresolved. The CDR3 contains 14 residues. Germline CDR1 is MRHNA and CDR2 is SNTAGT. Trimming pared 0 bases from V and 7 bases from J, leaving 9 bases between. The CDR3 protein is CASSDSLLGGELFF. CDR3 bases: TGTGCCAGCAGTGACTCTTTGCTTGGCGGGGAGCTGTTTTTT.

V and J are TRBV28 and TRBJ2-5; a weak D match, TRBD1 (6 bases). The CDR3 has 13 residues. V was trimmed by 6 bases and J by 3 bases, leaving 11 bases between them. The germline V gene has CDR1 MDHEN and CDR2 SYDVKM. CDR3 region: CASSQTGKETQYF. The CDR3 DNA follows: TGTGCCAGCAGCCAAACAGGGAAAGAGACCCAGTACTTC.

This chain links TRBV6-1 with TRBJ2-2; D not resolved. The CDR3 spans 11 residues. CDR1 and CDR2 (germline): MNHNS, SASEGT. Trimming stripped 10 bases from V and 2 bases from J, with 5 bases between. CDR3 DNA sequence: TGTGCCACTCTTAACACCGGGGAGCTGTTTTTT. Translation: CATLNTGELFF.

This chain links TRBV7-9 with TRBJ2-2; D is undetermined. The germline V gene has CDR1 SEHNR and CDR2 FQNEAQ (reference sequence). V was trimmed by 9 bases and J by 4 bases, leaving 6 bases between them. This CDR3 region has 11 residues. CDR3 nucleotides: TGTGCCAGAGAGAGCACCGGGGAGCTGTTTTTT. It is translated as CARESTGELFF.

The V and J genes are TRBV11-3 and TRBJ2-7; 8 bases agree with TRBD1. Germline CDR1 SGHNT, CDR2 YENEEA. The CDR3 spans 13 residues. J lost 7 bases, V lost 5 bases, and 7 bases had no gene match. CDR3 DNA: TGTGCCAGCAGCCACAGACAGGGGAGAGAGCAGTACTTC. Translation gives CASSHRQGREQYF. The full variable domain, its missing parts supplied by reference TRBV11-3 and TRBJ2-7, is EAGVVQSPRYKIIEKKQPVAFWCNPISGHNTLYWYLQNLGQGPELLIRYENEEAVDDSQLPKDRFSAERLKGVDSTLKIQPAELGDSAVYLCASSHRQGREQYFGPGTRLTVT.

The sample holds one count of this clone. The chain is built from TRBV10-2 and TRBJ2-5; 7 nucleotides agree with TRBD2. This CDR3 contains 14 residues. V dropped 2 bases and J dropped 4; count of bases not matched to a gene: 4. CDR1 and CDR2 (germline): WSHSY, SAAADI. The DNA for the CDR3 is TGCGCCAGCAGTGAGGGGGCTAGCGGAGAGACCCAGTACTTC. This translates into CASSEGASGETQYF.

This clone occurred once. The genes are TRBV5-8 and TRBJ2-7, with 11 bases lining up with TRBD1. This CDR3 has 16 amino acids. Trimming removed 4 bases from V and 3 bases from J; junction bases left unmatched: 9. Germline CDR1 SGHTS, CDR2 YDEGEE. CDR3 bases: TGTGCCAGCAGCCCAGATCCCGGGACAGGGGGCTACGAGCAGTACTTC. As protein: CASSPDPGTGGYEQYF.

In this sample, this clone turned up once. This chain joins TRBV27 and TRBJ2-7, with D possibly TRBD2 on 6 matching bases. The CDR3 is 14 amino acids. Trimming took off 8 bases at V and 0 bases at J, with 14 bases between the two ends. CDR1 and CDR2 (germline): MNHEY, SMNVEV (reference sequence). The CDR3, as DNA: TGTGCCAGCGCCCCGGGAGAGAGCTCCTACGAGCAGTACTTC. Its translation is CASAPGESSYEQYF.

The gene calls are TRBV28 and TRBJ2-1, with D possibly TRBD1 on 6 matching bases. Germline CDR1 reads MDHEN; CDR2 reads SYDVKM. The CDR3 contains 15 residues. Trimming took off 7 bases at V and 0 bases at J, with 13 bases between the two ends. The CDR3 spells CASTPGTSSYNEQFF. The CDR3 bases are TGTGCCAGCACTCCGGGGACAAGCTCCTACAATGAGCAGTTCTTC.

Only one count was recorded for this clone. The chain uses TRBV5-6 and TRBJ2-1; no clear D. Trimming shortened V by 2 bases and J by 14 bases, and 14 bases separated the two germline ends. This CDR3 has 12 amino acids. Looked up from germline, CDR1 is SGHDT and CDR2 is YYEEEE. The CDR3: CASSFGLGKEFF. CDR3 sequence (DNA): TGTGCCAGCAGCTTCGGATTAGGTAAAGAGTTCTTC.

The chain couples TRBV4-3 to TRBJ2-3; D not resolved. Per the germline V gene, CDR1 is LGHNA and CDR2 is YSLEER. The CDR3 sequence is 13 residues long. V was trimmed by 4 bases and J by 3 bases, leaving 8 bases between them. CDR3 sequence: CASSLWETDTQYF. CDR3 bases: TGCGCCAGCAGCCTTTGGGAAACAGATACGCAGTATTTT.

V usage is TRBV9 and J usage is TRBJ2-2; TRBD2 matches 11 bases. This CDR3 spans 19 amino acids. The trim removed 0 bases at V and 0 bases at J, leaving 7 bases unmatched. CDR1 and CDR2 from the germline V gene are SGDLS and YYNGEE. CDR3 in amino acids: CASSVATTSGATNTGELFF. CDR3 nucleotide sequence: TGTGCCAGCAGCGTAGCTACGACTAGCGGGGCTACGAACACCGGGGAGCTGTTTTTT.

The sample holds a few counts of this clone. The V gene is TRBV30, the J gene TRBJ1-1, with no clear D. CDR1 GTSNPN and CDR2 SVGIG come from the germline V gene (reference sequence). The germline V and J ends were trimmed by 0 bases and 1 base, with 9 bases remaining between them. CDR3 length: 14 residues. DNA of the CDR3: TGTGCCTGGAGTGTACTTTCTGGGAACACTGAAGCTTTCTTT. Protein sequence: CAWSVLSGNTEAFF. The variable domain in full, with the rest retrieved from reference TRBV30 and TRBJ1-1, is SQTIHQWPATLVQPVGSPLSLECTVEGTSNPNLYWYRQAAGRGLQLLFYSVGIGQISSEVPQNLSASRPQDRQFILSSKKLLLSDSGFYLCAWSVLSGNTEAFFGQGTRLTVV.

The V call is TRBV19, the J call TRBJ2-3; 7 nucleotides match TRBD2. Germline V gives CDR1 LNHDA, CDR2 SQIVND (reference sequence). V lost 6 bases to trimming and J lost 3 bases; unmatched junction nucleotides: 9. CDR3 length: 15 residues. DNA of the CDR3: TGTGCCAGTAGACGACTAGCCCTCGGGACAGATACGCAGTATTTT. This sequence encodes CASRRLALGTDTQYF.

The rearrangement links TRBV15 to TRBJ2-3; D unresolved. The V end was cut by 1 base, the J end by 0 bases, with 8 bases between. Germline loops: CDR1 LNHNV, CDR2 YYDKDF (reference sequence). This CDR3 comprises 15 residues. The CDR3 region has the DNA TGTGCCACCAGCAGAGGTTCCTCAAGCACAGATACGCAGTATTTT. Encoded protein: CATSRGSSSTDTQYF. The whole variable domain, filled in from reference TRBV15 and TRBJ2-3, reads DAMVIQNPRYQVTQFGKPVTLSCSQTLNHNVMYWYQQKSSQAPKLLFHYYDKDFNNEADTPDNFQSRRPNTSFCFLDIRSPGLGDTAMYLCATSRGSSSTDTQYFGPGTRLTVL.

J is TRBJ2-5 and V is TRBV28, with 7 bases that match TRBD1. J lost 5 bases, V lost 6 bases, and 9 bases had no gene match. The germline CDR1 and CDR2 sequences are MDHEN and SYDVKM. The CDR3 length is 14 residues. The CDR3 DNA sequence: TGTGCCAGCAGGGTCACAGGGGTGGGGGAGACCCAGTACTTC. Translating gives CASRVTGVGETQYF. Full variable domain (rest looked up from reference TRBV28 and TRBJ2-5): DVKVTQSSRYLVKRTGEKVFLECVQDMDHENMFWYRQDPGLGLRLIYFSYDVKMKEKGDIPEGYSVSREKKERFSLILESASTNQTSMYLCASRVTGVGETQYFGPGTRLLVL.

This clone appeared a few times. The rearrangement uses TRBV27 and TRBJ2-3; D remains ambiguous. The germline V and J ends were trimmed by 5 bases and 2 bases, with 2 bases remaining between them. CDR3 size: 11 residues. Germline V lookup: CDR1 MNHEY, CDR2 SMNVEV (reference sequence). The DNA of the CDR3 is TGTGCCAGCAGTACCACAGATACGCAGTATTTT. This codes for CASSTTDTQYF.

The CDR3 spells CASTYQGSYEQYF. As DNA, the CDR3 is TGTGCCAGCACTTACCAGGGCTCCTACGAGCAGTACTTC. This sequence joins TRBV11-2 and TRBJ2-7; D may be TRBD1 (5 bases). Germline CDR1 and CDR2: SGHAT and FQNNGV. CDR3 length: 13 residues. V lost 7 bases and J lost 0, with 10 bases in between.

As to this clone: The sample has other DNA sequences that encode this CDR3 too. V usage is TRBV10-3 and J usage is TRBJ2-1; maybe TRBD1 (5 bases). The germline V gene encodes CDR1 ENHRY and CDR2 SYGVKD. The CDR3 is 12 amino acids. Trimming cost V 3 bases and J 6 bases, with 6 bases left between them. The CDR3 DNA sequence: TGTGCCATCAGTGAAGACAGCAATGAGCAGTTCTTC. Translating gives CAISEDSNEQFF.